The source of this TCR beta chain is a study of blood T cell repertoires in COVID-19. This table comes from immunoSEQ multiplex PCR, and its TCRdb copy is limited to in-frame clones, with some not included. Of 250,000 or so clones in the sample, roughly 80% were seen once. CDR1 and CDR2 (germline): MDHEN, SYDVKM. The CDR3 extends over 15 amino acids. Trimming removed 10 bases from V and 4 bases from J; junction bases left unmatched: 7. This TCR was sampled from a woman aged 60-70 years with active or convalescent COVID-19. The sequenced sample was peripheral blood. The chain links TRBV28 to TRBJ2-2, with 12 bases matching TRBD2. This chain's CDR3 is CATFRLAGVTGELFF. The CDR3 coding sequence is TGTGCCACTTTTCGACTAGCGGGGGTCACCGGGGAGCTGTTTTTT.